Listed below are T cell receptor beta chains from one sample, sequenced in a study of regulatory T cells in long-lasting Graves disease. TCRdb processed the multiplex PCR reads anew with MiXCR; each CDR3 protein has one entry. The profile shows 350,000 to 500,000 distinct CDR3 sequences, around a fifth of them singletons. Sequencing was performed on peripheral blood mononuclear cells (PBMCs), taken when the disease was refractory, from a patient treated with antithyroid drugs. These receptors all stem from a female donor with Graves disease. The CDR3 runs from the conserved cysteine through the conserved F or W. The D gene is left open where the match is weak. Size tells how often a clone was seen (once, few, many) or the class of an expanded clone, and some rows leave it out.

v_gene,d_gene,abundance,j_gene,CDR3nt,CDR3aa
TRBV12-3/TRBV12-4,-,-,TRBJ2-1,TGTGCCAGCAGGCAAGACTATTTCCGGCTGTTCTTC,CASRQDYFRLFF
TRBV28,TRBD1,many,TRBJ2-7,TGTGCCAGCAGTTTTGGTAGGGACAGGGTCTACGAGCAGTACTTC,CASSFGRDRVYEQYF
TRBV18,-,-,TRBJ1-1,TGTGCCAGCTCACCTGCGACCGCAACCAACACTGAAGCTTTCTTT,CASSPATATNTEAFF
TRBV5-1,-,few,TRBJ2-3,TGCGCCAGCAGCATAAACACAGATACGCAGTATTTT,CASSINTDTQYF
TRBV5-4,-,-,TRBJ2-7,TGTGCCAGCAGGAAGGGGACTGGGTCCTACGAGCAGTACTTC,CASRKGTGSYEQYF
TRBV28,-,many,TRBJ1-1,TGTGCCAGCAATCTGGACAGAAAGAACACTGAAGCTTTCTTT,CASNLDRKNTEAFF
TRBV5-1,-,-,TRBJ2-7,TGCGCCAGCAGCTTGACAAGGGATTTGATATACGAGCAGTACTTC,CASSLTRDLIYEQYF
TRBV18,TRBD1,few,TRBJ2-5,TGTGCCAGCTCACAGACAGGGGCAAGCCAAGAGACCCAGTACTTC,CASSQTGASQETQYF
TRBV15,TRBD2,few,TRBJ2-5,TGTGCCACCAGCAGAGGGACTAGCGGGAGCGGGGCCCAGTACTTC,CATSRGTSGSGAQYF
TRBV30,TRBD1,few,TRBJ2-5,TGTGCCTGGACAGGGGGCGGTGAGACCCAGTACTTC,CAWTGGGETQYF
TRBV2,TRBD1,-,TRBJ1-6,TGTGCCAGCTTAGGGGGCAGGATTTTGACCTATAATTCACCCCTCCACTTT,CASLGGRILTYNSPLHF
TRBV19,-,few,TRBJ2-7,TGTGCCAGTAGTATAACCAGGACCCAGCGGACCTACGAGCAGTACTTC,CASSITRTQRTYEQYF
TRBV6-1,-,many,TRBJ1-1,TGTGCCAGCAGGCGGAGAATGGAGACTGAAGCTTTCTTT,CASRRRMETEAFF
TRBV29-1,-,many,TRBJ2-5,TGCAGCACCCAAAAGGGGCCAAAAGAGACCCAGTACTTC,CSTQKGPKETQYF
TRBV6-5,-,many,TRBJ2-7,TGTGCCAGCAGTTACTCGGACGAGCAGTACTTC,CASSYSDEQYF
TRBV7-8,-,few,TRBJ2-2,TGTGCCAGCACCCCAATGGGTCAGATGAACACCGGGGAGCTGTTTTTT,CASTPMGQMNTGELFF
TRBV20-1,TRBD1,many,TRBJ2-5,TGCAGTGCTATTGGGACAGGGGAGGCCCAAGAGACCCAGTACTTC,CSAIGTGEAQETQYF
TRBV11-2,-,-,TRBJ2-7,TGTGCCAGCAGCCTAGCCGAAGTGTACGAGCAGTACTTC,CASSLAEVYEQYF
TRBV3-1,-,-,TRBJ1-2,TGTGCCAGCAGCCAAGTGGCAGCGAAGGGTGGCTACACCTTC,CASSQVAAKGGYTF
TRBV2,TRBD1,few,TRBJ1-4,TGTGCCAGCAGCCCCCCGGACAGGGGAAGTAATGAAAAACTGTTTTTT,CASSPPDRGSNEKLFF
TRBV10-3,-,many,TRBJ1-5,TGTGCCATCAGTAAAAACAGGGATAGCAATCAGCCCCAGCATTTT,CAISKNRDSNQPQHF
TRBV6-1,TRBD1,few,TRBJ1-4,TGTGCCAGCAGTGACCCGGGACAGGGGGCAACTAATGAAAAACTGTTTTTT,CASSDPGQGATNEKLFF
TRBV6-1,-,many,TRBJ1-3,TGTGCCAGCAGTGCGCGCCCAGGAGGCTCTGGAAACACCATATATTTT,CASSARPGGSGNTIYF
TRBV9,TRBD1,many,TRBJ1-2,TGTGCCAGCAGCACTCAAACAGGGGTCGAAAAGCATGGCTACACCTTC,CASSTQTGVEKHGYTF
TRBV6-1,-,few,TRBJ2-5,TGTGCCAGCAGAGTAATCCGTGGAGAGACCCAGTACTTC,CASRVIRGETQYF
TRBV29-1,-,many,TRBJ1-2,TGCAGCGTTGGGCATGAGAATGGCTACACCTTC,CSVGHENGYTF
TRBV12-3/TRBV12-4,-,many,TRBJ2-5,TGTGCCAGCAGCCCGCCCACCGGGGTGGAGACCCAGTACTTC,CASSPPTGVETQYF
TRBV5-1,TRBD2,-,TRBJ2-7,TGCGCCGGCAGCCCAGGACTAGCGGGAACCTACGAGCAGTACTTC,CAGSPGLAGTYEQYF
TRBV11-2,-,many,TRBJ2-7,TGTGCCAGCAGCTTCTTCCCGCGCCCCGAGCAGTACTTC,CASSFFPRPEQYF
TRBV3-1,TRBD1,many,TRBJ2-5,TGTGCCAGCAGCCCAGGGGGCGTCCGCGAGACCCAGTACTTC,CASSPGGVRETQYF
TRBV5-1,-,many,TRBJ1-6,TGCGCCAGCAGATGGGACACCGATTCACCCCTCCACTTT,CASRWDTDSPLHF
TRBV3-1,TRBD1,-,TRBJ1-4,TGTGCCAGCAGCCAAACCAGGGGGAATGAAAAACTGTTTTTT,CASSQTRGNEKLFF
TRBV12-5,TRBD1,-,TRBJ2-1,TGTGCTAGTGCCGGACAGGGGATCGATGAGCAGTTCTTC,CASAGQGIDEQFF
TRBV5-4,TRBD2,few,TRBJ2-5,TGTGCCAGCACCCCTCGGGAGGGGGGCGTAAGGGAGACCCAGTACTTC,CASTPREGGVRETQYF
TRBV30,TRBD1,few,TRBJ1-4,TGTGCCTGGGGGACAGGTGAAAAACTGTTTTTT,CAWGTGEKLFF
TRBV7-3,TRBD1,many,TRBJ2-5,TGTGCCAGCAGCTCACAGACAGGGGCGGGTGAGACCCAGTACTTC,CASSSQTGAGETQYF
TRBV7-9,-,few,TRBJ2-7,TGTGCCAGCAGATTAAGCACGGGCGAGCAGTACTTC,CASRLSTGEQYF
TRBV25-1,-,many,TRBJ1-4,TGTGCCAGCAGTGGGGTCTGGGGTGAAAAACTGTTTTTT,CASSGVWGEKLFF